Below, 31 T cell receptor beta chains from the same sample are listed, as sequenced in a study of PD-1 blockade in classical Hodgkin lymphoma. Stated time point: cycle 4 day 1 (C4D1), after less than 7 weeks of nivolumab. Each patient relapsed following autologous stem cell transplantation, and prior brentuximab vedotin exposure differed. TCRdb's copy holds only in-frame clones and misses some; the assay was immunoSEQ multiplex PCR. Found here are tens of thousands of clones, about 83% of them singletons; the top ten hold over 15%. Specimen: peripheral blood mononuclear cells (PBMCs), collected before the fourth cycle of nivolumab. These receptors were obtained from a human donor with classical Hodgkin lymphoma.

The chain recombines TRBV5-8 with TRBJ1-5; D is unclear. From germline, CDR1 is SGHTS and CDR2 YDEGEE. The CDR3 consists of 15 residues. Trimming took 4 bases from V and 3 from J, leaving 14 bases between them. The CDR3 DNA sequence: TGTGCCAGCAGCCTGGGGTCCAGGAACAATCAGCCCCAGCATTTT. Its protein is CASSLGSRNNQPQHF.

This clone was detected once. The V call is TRBV9, the J call TRBJ2-7, with 10 bases identical to TRBD2. This CDR3 has 19 residues. V was pared by 4 bases and J by 3 bases, with 19 bases of the junction left unmatched. Per the germline V gene, CDR1 is SGDLS and CDR2 is YYNGEE. The CDR3 nucleotides are TGTGCCAGCAGCCCACGGGGGGGTCTAGCGGGAGTTAATAGCTACGAGCAGTACTTC. It yields the protein CASSPRGGLAGVNSYEQYF.

The chain employs TRBV27 and TRBJ1-5, with D tentatively TRBD1 (5 bases). This CDR3 spans 15 amino acids. The V gene lost 4 bases and the J gene lost 4 bases, with 14 bases spanning the gap. In germline, CDR1 is MNHEY, CDR2 SMNVEV (reference sequence). Here the CDR3 reads CASSSVDSANQPQHF. CDR3 nucleotide sequence: TGTGCCAGCAGTTCCGTCGACAGCGCAAATCAGCCCCAGCATTTT.

The chain is built from TRBV28 and TRBJ2-5; TRBD1 or TRBD2 may be the D gene (5 bases each). Trimming left V 6 bases short and J 5 bases short, with 10 bases between. The germline gives CDR1 MDHEN, CDR2 SYDVKM. The CDR3 is 12 amino acids. The CDR3 DNA sequence: TGTGCCAGCAGCCAGGGAGCGGAGACCCAGTACTTC. Protein product: CASSQGAETQYF.

This CDR3 reads CASSNRLEQYF. The CDR3 nucleotides read TGTGCCAGCAGTAACCGCCTCGAGCAGTACTTC. The V and J genes are TRBV2 and TRBJ2-7; D gene ambiguous. V was cut by 5 bases and J by 6 bases, with 8 bases left in between. Germline V gene data show CDR1 as SNHLY and CDR2 as FYNNEI. The CDR3 runs to 11 residues. Together with reference TRBV2 and TRBJ2-7, the CDR3 gives the full variable domain: EPEVTQTPSHQVTQMGQEVILRCVPISNHLYFYWYRQILGQKVEFLVSFYNNEISEKSEIFDDQFSVERPDGSNFTLKIRSTKLEDSAMYFCASSNRLEQYFGPGTRLTVT.

This clone was seen a few times. This chain joins TRBV7-8 and TRBJ1-4; unclear D gene. Germline V lookup: CDR1 SGHVS, CDR2 FQNEAQ. The germline V and J ends were trimmed by 4 bases and 3 bases, with 12 bases remaining between them. The length of the CDR3 is 15 residues. As DNA, the CDR3 is TGTGCCAGCAGCTATACAGCCGGCGCTAATGAAAAACTGTTTTTT. This translates into CASSYTAGANEKLFF.

The chain couples TRBV5-4 to TRBJ1-1; D gene ambiguous. This CDR3 is built from 15 residues. Trimming removed 3 bases at V and 0 bases at J, with 12 bases between. CDR1 is SGHNT, CDR2 YYREEE, per germline (reference sequence). DNA of the CDR3: TGTGCCAGCAGCTCAGCGGCGGCCCTGAACACTGAAGCTTTCTTT. It is translated as CASSSAAALNTEAFF. The complete variable domain, with remaining parts taken from reference TRBV5-4 and TRBJ1-1, reads ETGVTQSPTHLIKTRGQQVTLRCSSQSGHNTVSWYQQALGQGPQFIFQYYREEENGRGNFPPRFSGLQFPNYSSELNVNALELDDSALYLCASSSAAALNTEAFFGQGTRLTVV.

This clone appeared a single time. The chain links TRBV7-8 to TRBJ2-7; tentatively, D is TRBD2 (7 bases). The CDR3 spans 15 residues. Trimming cost V 5 bases and J 0 bases, with 14 bases left between them. Germline values: CDR1 SGHVS, CDR2 FQNEAQ. Here the CDR3 reads CASSEGGPSSYEQYF. The CDR3 nucleotides read TGTGCCAGCAGCGAGGGGGGGCCAAGCTCCTACGAGCAGTACTTC.

The rearrangement uses TRBV29-1 and TRBJ2-1, with D perhaps TRBD1 or TRBD2 (6 bases each). The V and J ends lost 1 base and 12 bases respectively, with 13 bases between them. Germline V gene lookup returns CDR1 SQVTM and CDR2 ANQGSEA. This CDR3 is 12 amino acids long. The CDR3 DNA reads TGCAGCGTTGAAGGGGGGGCTGGCCTGCAGTTCTTC. Amino acid sequence: CSVEGGAGLQFF.

J is TRBJ1-5 and V is TRBV19, with 7 bases aligning to TRBD1. Germline loops: CDR1 LNHDA, CDR2 SQIVND (reference sequence). The V segment lost 5 bases and the J segment 9 bases; nucleotides outside the gene matches: 16. This CDR3 contains 16 residues. The DNA of the CDR3 is TGTGCCAGTAGTTCCCTAGGGGGCACGGGGGGTCGGCCCCAGCATTTT. It codes for CASSSLGGTGGRPQHF.

The V gene is TRBV19, the J gene TRBJ2-3; TRBD2 aligns across 13 bases. Per the germline V gene, CDR1 is LNHDA and CDR2 is SQIVND (reference sequence). With 4 bases clipped from V and 2 bases from J, the junction kept 6 bases outside the gene matches. The CDR3 contains 17 residues. The CDR3 sequence is CASSTLGLAGDTDTQYF. As DNA, the CDR3 is TGTGCCAGTAGTACCCTCGGACTAGCGGGAGACACAGATACGCAGTATTTT.

The chain links TRBV18 to TRBJ2-6; D gene ambiguous. Germline CDR1 KGHSH, CDR2 LQKENI. The CDR3 runs to 15 residues. The V end lost 1 base, the J end lost 4 bases, and 8 bases lay between the germline ends. As DNA, the CDR3 is TGTGCCAGCTCACCACAAGCAACGGGGGCCAACGTCCTGACTTTC. Its translation: CASSPQATGANVLTF.

The chain combines TRBV4-2 with TRBJ1-1, with D hard to call. The CDR3 sequence is 19 residues long. V was trimmed by 0 bases and J by 1 base, leaving 21 bases between them. Germline V gene sequence: CDR1 LGHNA, CDR2 YNFKEQ. The CDR3 loop reads CASSQDWQFEGGKNTEAFF. CDR3 in DNA: TGTGCCAGCAGCCAAGATTGGCAGTTTGAGGGCGGTAAGAACACTGAAGCTTTCTTT.

This clone was recorded once. CDR3 nucleotides: TGCGCCAGCAGAACAGGGGGCCGGAACACTGAAGCTTTCTTT. The encoded protein is CASRTGGRNTEAFF. The V and J genes are TRBV5-1 and TRBJ1-1, with 9 bases aligning to TRBD1. This CDR3 is built from 14 residues. The J segment lost 1 base and the V segment lost 5 bases, leaving 3 bases of the junction unmatched. Germline loops: CDR1 SGHRS, CDR2 YFSETQ.

This rearrangement joins TRBV10-3 to TRBJ2-2; D is uncertain. The ends were cut back, 6 bases at V and 6 bases at J, with 5 bases in the middle. The CDR3 is made up of 11 amino acids. CDR1 and CDR2 (germline): ENHRY, SYGVKD. CDR3 DNA sequence: TGTGCCATCAGCCAATCCGGGGAGCTGTTTTTT. Translated, it gives CAISQSGELFF.

The chain links TRBV7-3 to TRBJ2-7, with D uncertain. This CDR3 spans 12 amino acids. CDR1 is SGHTA and CDR2 is FQGTGA in the germline V gene. With 1 base removed from V and 6 bases from J, the gap between germline ends came to 7 bases. The CDR3 is CASSLIGFEQYF. CDR3 in DNA: TGTGCCAGCAGCTTAATAGGATTCGAGCAGTACTTC.

The chain combines TRBV5-4 with TRBJ2-5, with D unclear. There are 14 residues in the CDR3. V lost 4 bases and J 1 base, leaving 11 bases between the germline ends. Per germline, CDR1 SGHNT and CDR2 YYREEE (reference sequence). The chain's CDR3 is CASSAPTSQETQYF. CDR3 nucleotides: TGTGCCAGCAGCGCCCCTACCTCCCAAGAGACCCAGTACTTC.

The J gene is TRBJ1-1, the V gene TRBV6-1; perhaps TRBD1 as D (6 bases). CDR3 length equals 14 residues. Trimming took 5 bases from V and 1 from J, leaving 11 bases between them. Germline assignment: CDR1 MNHNS and CDR2 SASEGT. For the CDR3, the DNA is TGTGCCAGCAGTAAAGGGGGGGGGAACACTGAAGCTTTCTTT. Translated, it gives CASSKGGGNTEAFF.

The chain couples TRBV19 to TRBJ2-3; D not certain. Germline loops: CDR1 LNHDA, CDR2 SQIVND (reference sequence). The V end was cut by 3 bases, the J end by 4 bases, with 2 bases between. The length of the CDR3 is 11 residues. The CDR3 region is CASSMADTQYF. CDR3 nucleotides: TGTGCCAGTAGTATGGCAGATACGCAGTATTTT.

This clone occurred once. The chain carries TRBV7-3 and TRBJ2-1, with D perhaps TRBD1 (5 bases). The CDR3 covers 15 residues. Germline values: CDR1 SGHTA, CDR2 FQGTGA. Trimming left V 2 bases short and J 3 bases short, with 11 bases between. The CDR3 DNA reads as TGTGCCAGCAGCTTAGCAGGGCCCCGCTACAATGAGCAGTTCTTC. Its protein is CASSLAGPRYNEQFF.

The chain employs TRBV5-4 and TRBJ2-7; maybe TRBD1 (5 bases). CDR1 is SGHNT, CDR2 YYREEE, per germline (reference sequence). The CDR3 loop spans 14 amino acids. The V gene lost 0 bases and the J gene lost 4 bases, with 11 bases spanning the gap. CDR3 residues: CASSLEGRDYEQYF. CDR3 nucleotides: TGTGCCAGCAGCTTGGAGGGCAGGGATTACGAGCAGTACTTC. The full variable domain, rest sourced from reference TRBV5-4 and TRBJ2-7, is ETGVTQSPTHLIKTRGQQVTLRCSSQSGHNTVSWYQQALGQGPQFIFQYYREEENGRGNFPPRFSGLQFPNYSSELNVNALELDDSALYLCASSLEGRDYEQYFGPGTRLTVT.

The chain joins TRBV2 to TRBJ1-5; 7 nucleotides match TRBD1. Germline V CDR1 and CDR2: SNHLY, FYNNEI. The trim removed 7 bases at V and 2 bases at J, leaving 2 bases unmatched. The CDR3 loop spans 13 amino acids. CDR3 region: CASNGQGNQPQHF. The CDR3 DNA sequence: TGTGCCAGCAATGGACAGGGCAATCAGCCCCAGCATTTT. Using reference TRBV2 and TRBJ1-5 for the parts outside the CDR3, the full variable domain is EPEVTQTPSHQVTQMGQEVILRCVPISNHLYFYWYRQILGQKVEFLVSFYNNEISEKSEIFDDQFSVERPDGSNFTLKIRSTKLEDSAMYFCASNGQGNQPQHFGDGTRLSIL.

There are a few counts of this clone. This chain links TRBV14 with TRBJ1-5, with 7 bases fitting TRBD1. Germline loops: CDR1 SGHDN, CDR2 FVKESK. The CDR3 consists of 16 residues. With V trimmed by 5 bases and J by 0 bases, 7 bases remained unmatched. The CDR3 loop is CASSGDSPYSNQPQHF. The CDR3 DNA reads as TGTGCCAGCAGCGGGGACAGCCCGTATAGCAATCAGCCCCAGCATTTT.

This clone was observed a single time. The chain couples TRBV27 to TRBJ1-1, with D possibly TRBD1 on 5 matching bases. Germline assignment: CDR1 MNHEY and CDR2 SMNVEV (reference sequence). This CDR3 is 13 amino acids long. Between the trimmed V and J ends, which lost 3 bases and 5 bases, there was a span of 10 bases. The CDR3 DNA sequence: TGTGCCAGCAGTTTCAGGGAGGGGACTGAAGCTTTCTTT. Its protein product is CASSFREGTEAFF.

The chain carries TRBV10-3 and TRBJ2-1; weak D call: TRBD2 (7 bases). CDR3 length: 15 residues. V lost 6 bases and J 4 bases, leaving 16 bases between the germline ends. Germline CDR1 is ENHRY and CDR2 is SYGVKD. In DNA form, the CDR3 reads TGTGCCATCAGGGGGGGGCAGGTGGATTACAATGAGCAGTTCTTC. It specifies CAIRGGQVDYNEQFF.

This chain uses TRBV7-2 with TRBJ1-3; weak D call: TRBD1 (5 bases). The CDR3 totals 15 residues. In germline, CDR1 is SGHTA, CDR2 FQGNSA. The V and J ends lost 5 bases and 7 bases respectively, with 18 bases between them. The CDR3 DNA sequence: TGTGCCAGCAGCGGGGGTACCTTGGACTGGAACACCATATATTTT. Its protein is CASSGGTLDWNTIYF.

This clone occurred a few times. The V call is TRBV19, the J call TRBJ1-4; D unclear. CDR1 LNHDA and CDR2 SQIVND come from the germline V gene (reference sequence). This CDR3 region has 14 residues. Trimming stripped 3 bases from V and 8 bases from J, with 13 bases between. The CDR3 is CASSIRGFGEKLFF. As DNA, the CDR3 is TGTGCCAGTAGTATTCGAGGGTTCGGGGAAAAACTGTTTTTT.

The rearrangement links TRBV7-2 to TRBJ2-3; perhaps TRBD2 as D (6 bases). Germline CDR1 is SGHTA and CDR2 is FQGNSA. CDR3 size: 15 residues. The V gene lost 3 bases and the J gene lost 2 bases, with 12 bases spanning the gap. CDR3 nucleotide sequence: TGTGCCAGCAGCTTCTTTGCGGGACCCACAGATACGCAGTATTTT. Translated, it gives CASSFFAGPTDTQYF.

V usage is TRBV7-9 and J usage is TRBJ1-4, with a possible D match to TRBD1 (5 bases). CDR1 is SEHNR, CDR2 FQNEAQ, per germline (reference sequence). The ends were cut back, 4 bases at V and 3 bases at J, with 9 bases in the middle. The CDR3 loop spans 14 amino acids. CDR3 in amino acids: CASSSDTSNEKLFF. CDR3 nucleotide sequence: TGTGCCAGCAGCTCGGACACCTCTAATGAAAAACTGTTTTTT. Supplemented by reference TRBV7-9 and TRBJ1-4, the full variable domain reads DTGVSQNPRHKITKRGQNVTFRCDPISEHNRLYWYRQTLGQGPEFLTYFQNEAQLEKSRLLSDRFSAERPKGSFSTLEIQRTEQGDSAMYLCASSSDTSNEKLFFGSGTQLSVL.

V gene TRBV5-1 combines with J gene TRBJ2-7; tentatively, D is TRBD2 (6 bases). Germline CDR1 SGHRS, CDR2 YFSETQ. The V and J ends lost 6 bases and 1 base respectively, with 14 bases between them. The length of the CDR3 is 14 residues. The CDR3 spells CASTRDFWSYEQYF. CDR3 bases: TGCGCCAGCACGCGGGATTTCTGGTCCTACGAGCAGTACTTC.

This rearrangement joins TRBV13 to TRBJ2-3; the D is unclear. The length of the CDR3 is 15 residues. In germline, CDR1 is PRHDT, CDR2 FYEKMQ (reference sequence). Trimming pared 2 bases from V and 2 bases from J, leaving 11 bases between. The CDR3 sequence is CASSLPRAYTDTQYF. The DNA for the CDR3 is TGTGCCAGCAGCTTACCAAGGGCCTACACAGATACGCAGTATTTT. The complete variable domain, with remaining parts taken from reference TRBV13 and TRBJ2-3, reads AAGVIQSPRHLIKEKRETATLKCYPIPRHDTVYWYQQGPGQDPQFLISFYEKMQSDKGSIPDRFSAQQFSDYHSELNMSSLELGDSALYFCASSLPRAYTDTQYFGPGTRLTVL.